This T cell receptor beta chain was sequenced for a study of T-cell reconstitution after alpha-beta-depleted transplantation in children (dated by TCRdb to the mid-2010s). Background on the whole study: Using TCR repertoire profiling, the study quantitatively followed how T-cell immune reconstitution unfolded in children after TCRalphabeta/CD19-depleted allogeneic hematopoietic cell transplantation. Overall results and qualifications from the work: In some patients, the high TCRbeta diversity seen at day 60 was put down to recipient T cells and intrathymic progenitors that had survived conditioning. The apparently early alphabetaT-cell count recovery about two months after transplant was reportedly dependent on only several hundred rapidly expanded clones derived from non-depleted graft cells. Over the following months the frequencies of hyperexpanded clones went down, and after one year T-cell counts and TCRbeta diversity were mostly credited to newly produced T cells.

The sample's treatment or condition, from its label and the paper: allogeneic hematopoietic cell transplantation with graft depleted of TCRalphabeta T cells and CD19 B cells. TCRalphabeta/CD19-depleted allogeneic hematopoietic cell grafts were given to the transplant recipients, all of whom were children. The sample holds a few counts of this clonotype. It lacks a known antigen. The sample holds no much larger clone one base away, and base qualities are not on file. The cysteine opens and the phenylalanine closes a CDR3 of 11 amino acids. Here the CDR3 DNA is all that survives: 33 bases in frame from base 1. Based on the germline V gene, the CDR1 and CDR2 sequences are MNHEY and SVGEGT. Relative to germline, V is 3 bases shorter and J is 7 bases shorter, with 6 bases between their ends. Library prep was done by PCR. Sequencing was performed on an Illumina HiSeq 2500. Molecular barcoding was employed in the preparation of TCR libraries, with unique molecular identifiers being used to normalize TCRbeta repertoire quantification. In TCRdb, the public reads were trimmed at Q25 with fastp and aligned with MiXCR, with productive beta chains retained. Rows are combined by CDR3 protein, so each entry shows the most common genes and DNA. This sample comprises approximately 220,000 distinct CDR3 sequences, approximately 17% of them detected only once. The ten largest clones add up to roughly two fifths of the sample.

The rearrangement combines TRBV6-2 or TRBV6-3 with TRBJ1-1; the D gene assignment is ambiguous. The source was PBMCs, mostly from graft donor cells, collected 360 days after TCRalphabeta/CD19-depleted stem cell transplant. This TCR came from a male patient between 2 and 15 years old who had a stem cell transplant for acute lymphoblastic leukemia, so the T cells may come from the graft donor. At the DNA level, the sequence is TGTGCCAGCAGTTATACACATGAAGCTTTCTTT. This codes for CASSYTHEAFF.